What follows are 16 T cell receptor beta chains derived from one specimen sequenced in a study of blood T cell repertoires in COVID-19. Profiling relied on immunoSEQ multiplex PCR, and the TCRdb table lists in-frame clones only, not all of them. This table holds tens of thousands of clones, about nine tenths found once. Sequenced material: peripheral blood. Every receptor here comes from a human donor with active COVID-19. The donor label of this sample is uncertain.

The CDR3 loop is CASSQGGTTITDTQYF. DNA of the CDR3: TGCGCCAGCAGCCAAGGAGGGACAACTATCACAGATACGCAGTATTTT. The chain employs TRBV4-1 and TRBJ2-3, with D possibly TRBD1 on 6 matching bases. The CDR3 spans 16 residues. V was shortened by 1 base and J by 2 bases, with 13 bases between the two germline ends. Looked up from germline, CDR1 is MGHRA and CDR2 is YSYEKL.

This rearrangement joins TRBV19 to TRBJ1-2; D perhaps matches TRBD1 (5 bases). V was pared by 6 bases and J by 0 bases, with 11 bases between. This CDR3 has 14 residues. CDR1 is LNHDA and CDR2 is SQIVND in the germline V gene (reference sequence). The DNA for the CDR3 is TGTGCCAGTAGCCCGGACACATCTAACTATGGCTACACCTTC. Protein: CASSPDTSNYGYTF.

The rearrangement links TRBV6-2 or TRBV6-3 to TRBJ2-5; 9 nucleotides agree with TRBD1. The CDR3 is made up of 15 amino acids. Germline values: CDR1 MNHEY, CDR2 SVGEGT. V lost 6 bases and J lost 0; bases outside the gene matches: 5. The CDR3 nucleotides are TGTGCCAGCAGCCCCGGGACAGGGCACCAAGAGACCCAGTACTTC. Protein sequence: CASSPGTGHQETQYF.

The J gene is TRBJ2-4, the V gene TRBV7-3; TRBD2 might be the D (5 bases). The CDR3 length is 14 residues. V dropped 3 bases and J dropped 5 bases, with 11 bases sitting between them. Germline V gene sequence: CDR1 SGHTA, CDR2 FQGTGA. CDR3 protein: CASSFGVGENIQYF. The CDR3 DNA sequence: TGTGCCAGCAGCTTCGGGGTTGGAGAAAACATTCAGTACTTC.

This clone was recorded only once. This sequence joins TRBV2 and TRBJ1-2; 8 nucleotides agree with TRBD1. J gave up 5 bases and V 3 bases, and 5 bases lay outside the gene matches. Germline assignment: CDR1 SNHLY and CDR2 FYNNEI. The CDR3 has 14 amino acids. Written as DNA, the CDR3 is TGTGCCAGCAGTGACAGGGGGCAGGGATATGGCTACACCTTC. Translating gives CASSDRGQGYGYTF.

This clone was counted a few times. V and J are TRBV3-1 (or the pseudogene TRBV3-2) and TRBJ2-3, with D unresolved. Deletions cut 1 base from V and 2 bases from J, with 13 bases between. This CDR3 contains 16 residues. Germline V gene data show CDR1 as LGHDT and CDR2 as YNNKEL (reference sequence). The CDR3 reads CASSQVPKTFTDTQYF. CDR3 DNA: TGTGCCAGCAGCCAAGTCCCTAAGACATTCACAGATACGCAGTATTTT.

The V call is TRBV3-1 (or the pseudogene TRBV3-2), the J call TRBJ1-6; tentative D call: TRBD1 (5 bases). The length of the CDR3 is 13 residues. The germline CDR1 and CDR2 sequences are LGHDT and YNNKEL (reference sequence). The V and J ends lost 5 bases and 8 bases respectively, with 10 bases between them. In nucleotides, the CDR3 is TGTGCCAGCAGCTCTTCGACAGATTCACCCCTCCACTTT. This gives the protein CASSSSTDSPLHF.

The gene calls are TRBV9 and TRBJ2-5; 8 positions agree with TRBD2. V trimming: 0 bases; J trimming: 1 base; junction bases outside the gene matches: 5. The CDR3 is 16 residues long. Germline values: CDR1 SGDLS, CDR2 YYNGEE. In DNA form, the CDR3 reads TGTGCCAGCAGCGTAGCGACGGGGGGGTTCCAAGAGACCCAGTACTTC. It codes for CASSVATGGFQETQYF.

The CDR3 loop is CASSLLLAGGSEQYF. CDR3 DNA sequence: TGTGCCAGCAGCCTCTTACTAGCGGGGGGAAGCGAGCAGTACTTC. The chain couples TRBV6-5 to TRBJ2-7; 12 bases are shared with TRBD2. This CDR3 is 15 amino acids long. Per the germline V gene, CDR1 is MNHEY and CDR2 is SVGAGI. Trimming took 6 bases from V and 6 from J; bases not matched to a gene: 9.

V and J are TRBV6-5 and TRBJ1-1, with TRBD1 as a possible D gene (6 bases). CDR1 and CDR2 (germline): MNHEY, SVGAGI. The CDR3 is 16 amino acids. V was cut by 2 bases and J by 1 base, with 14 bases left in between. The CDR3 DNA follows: TGTGCCAGCAGTTACGGGATGGGACACAGGAACACTGAAGCTTTCTTT. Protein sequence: CASSYGMGHRNTEAFF.

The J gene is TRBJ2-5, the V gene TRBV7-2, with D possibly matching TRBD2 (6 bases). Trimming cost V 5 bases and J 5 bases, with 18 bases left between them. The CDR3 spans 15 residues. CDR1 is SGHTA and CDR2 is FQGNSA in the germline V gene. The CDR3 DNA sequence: TGTGCCAGCAGCCTTACGGCGGGGACTGCGGAGACCCAGTACTTC. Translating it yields CASSLTAGTAETQYF.

The CDR3 region is CASSKLLALPTDTQYF. As DNA, the CDR3 is TGTGCCAGTAGTAAACTATTGGCGCTTCCAACAGATACGCAGTATTTT. The J gene is TRBJ2-3, the V gene TRBV19, with no clear D. V dropped 4 bases and J dropped 3 bases, with 17 bases sitting between them. CDR1 LNHDA and CDR2 SQIVND come from the germline V gene (reference sequence). CDR3 length: 16 amino acids.

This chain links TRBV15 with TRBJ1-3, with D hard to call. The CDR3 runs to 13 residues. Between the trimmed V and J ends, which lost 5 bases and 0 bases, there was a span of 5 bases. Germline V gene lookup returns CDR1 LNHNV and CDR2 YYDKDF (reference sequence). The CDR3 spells CATSAGSGNTIYF. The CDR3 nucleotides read TGTGCCACCAGCGCAGGCTCTGGAAACACCATATATTTT.

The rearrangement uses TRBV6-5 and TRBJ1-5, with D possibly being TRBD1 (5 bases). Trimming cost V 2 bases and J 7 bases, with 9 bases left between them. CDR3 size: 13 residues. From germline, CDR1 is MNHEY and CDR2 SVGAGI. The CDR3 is CASSYRGGQPQHF. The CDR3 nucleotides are TGTGCCAGCAGTTACCGGGGGGGGCAGCCCCAGCATTTT.

CDR3: CASSQGQNTEAFF. The CDR3 coding sequence is TGTGCCAGCAGCCAGGGACAGAACACTGAAGCTTTCTTT. The chain uses TRBV9 and TRBJ1-1, with D possibly being TRBD1 (6 bases). Germline CDR1 SGDLS, CDR2 YYNGEE. V lost 4 bases and J lost 1, with 8 bases in between. The CDR3 has 13 amino acids.

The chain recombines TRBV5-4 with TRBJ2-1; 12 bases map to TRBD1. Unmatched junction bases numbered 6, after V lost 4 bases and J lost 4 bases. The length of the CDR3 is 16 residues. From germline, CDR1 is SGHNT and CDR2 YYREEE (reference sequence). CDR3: CASSPPGQGAYNEQFF. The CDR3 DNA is TGTGCCAGCAGCCCCCCGGGACAGGGGGCTTACAATGAGCAGTTCTTC.